This T cell receptor beta chain was profiled in a study of blood T cell repertoires in COVID-19 (dated by TCRdb to the early 2020s). Looking at the study overall: Samples covering the acute and convalescent phases of COVID-19 were provided by collaborators in the United States, Italy and Spain. The prospective study material was composed of cDNA or gDNA derived from T cells, B-cell-depleted T cells, or PBMCs. The dataset comprised deeply sampled blood TCRbeta repertoires from subjects exposed to, actively infected with, or recovered from COVID-19. The repertoires were released in a freely available public database meant as a resource for research on the immune response to SARS-CoV-2. Samples came from the ongoing ImmuneRACE study (first 160 participants) plus 1,254 subjects from 6 global collaborators. A de-identified subject ID, COVID-19 status, age in years and sex were almost always included in the sample metadata. Where available, HLA class I and class II types were taken from metadata supplied by the sample provider and were not determined by assay-based typing. Overall study outcomes, separate from this receptor: Clinical and demographic metadata were provided uncurated, with the amount varying by source and participant.

The immunoSEQ Assay, a bias-controlled multiplex PCR, was used to amplify TCRbeta CDR3 regions from genomic DNA. From the authors' description of their analysis: The number of nucleated cells in each sample was estimated from the amplification of reference gene primers within the assay. Sequence reads were collapsed and filtered to measure the absolute abundance of every unique TCRbeta CDR3 rearrangement. For each sample, productive Simpson clonality was calculated as the square root of Simpson's diversity index across productive rearrangements. In its TCRdb copy, this immuneACCESS table keeps in-frame sequences only and misses some clones. Where compared with another copy, unresolved V genes explain less than half of these, and the others have no known cause. V, J and clone size are taken as reported in that table, and D and trimming were inferred from the DNA itself. This sample gives under 450,000 clones in total; around 84% of them show up just once. The ten largest clones represent roughly 1.1% of the sample.

CDR1 and CDR2 are read off the germline V gene as SGHVS and FQNEAQ. V drops 3 bases and J drops 2 bases, leaving 5 bases in between. From cysteine to phenylalanine, the CDR3 is 12 amino acids long. Of all the DNA, just the CDR3 is kept, 36 bases in frame from base 1. Each collaborating institution followed its own protocols to collect whole blood in K2EDTA tubes. For TCRbeta analysis, collaborator samples were shipped as frozen whole blood, as isolated PBMCs, or as DNA extracted from either sample type. On this clone: Its target antigen remains unknown. Base-call qualities are not available, and no considerably larger clone is one nucleotide away.

This TCR was recovered from a human donor with acute or convalescent COVID-19. The donor label of this sample is uncertain. This chain is built from TRBV7-8 and TRBJ2-7; the D gene is not confidently resolved. The sequenced sample was peripheral blood. The bases are TGTGCCAGCAGCTTCGAGACCTACGAGCAGTACTTC. The resulting protein is CASSFETYEQYF.